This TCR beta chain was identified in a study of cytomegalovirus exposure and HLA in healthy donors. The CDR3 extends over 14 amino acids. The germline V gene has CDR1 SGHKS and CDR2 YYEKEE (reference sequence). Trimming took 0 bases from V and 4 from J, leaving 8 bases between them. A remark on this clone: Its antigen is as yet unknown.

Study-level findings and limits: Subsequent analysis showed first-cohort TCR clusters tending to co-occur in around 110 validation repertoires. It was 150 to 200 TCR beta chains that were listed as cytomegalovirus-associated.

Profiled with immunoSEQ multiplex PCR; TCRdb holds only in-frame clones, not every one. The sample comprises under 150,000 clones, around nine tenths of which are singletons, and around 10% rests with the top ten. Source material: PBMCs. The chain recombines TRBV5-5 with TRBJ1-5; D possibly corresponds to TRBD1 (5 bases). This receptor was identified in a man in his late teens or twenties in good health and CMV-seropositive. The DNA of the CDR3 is TGTGCCAGCAGCTTGGCGTCAGGGAATCAGCCCCAGCATTTT. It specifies CASSLASGNQPQHF.